Below are 6 T cell receptor beta chains sequenced from a single sample in a study of breast tumors, draining lymph nodes, adjacent tissues. The lymph nodes were axillary draining lymph nodes from breast cancer patients. Via MiXCR, TCRdb re-called the multiplex PCR reads, giving one row per CDR3 protein. In the table there are 84,000 or so distinct CDR3 sequences, over 25% of which are singletons. The specimen was axillary lymph node tissue. Receptors originate from a female donor with breast cancer. Some clones in this sample may be carry-over from other donors' samples.

This clonotype was seen repeatedly, ten times or more. This chain connects TRBV5-1 to TRBJ2-7; D gene ambiguous. V was pared by 3 bases and J by 2 bases, with 18 bases between. Per the germline V gene, CDR1 is SGHRS and CDR2 is YFSETQ. This CDR3 region has 16 residues. CDR3 nucleotide sequence: TGCGCCAGCAGCTCCCAGTTAAGGGCCCTTCCCTACGAGCAGTACTTC. Translated: CASSSQLRALPYEQYF.

The chain recombines TRBV5-6 with TRBJ2-2, with a weak D call TRBD1 (6 bases). CDR3 length equals 14 residues. Germline lookup yields CDR1 SGHDT and CDR2 YYEEEE. The V and J ends lost 4 bases and 12 bases respectively, with 19 bases between them. The CDR3 nucleotides read TGTGCCAGCAGCCGGGGACACACGACACTGAAGCTGTTTTTT. Amino acid sequence: CASSRGHTTLKLFF.

This clonotype occurred once. One junction end disagrees with the germline gene, perhaps due to a read error. CDR3 sequence: CSARGFLTSGSYNERFF. For the CDR3, the DNA is TGCAGTGCTAGAGGATTTCTGACTAGCGGGAGCTACAATGAGCGGTTCTTC. The chain links TRBV20-1 to TRBJ2-1; 12 bases are a match to TRBD2. Per the germline V gene, CDR1 is DFQATT and CDR2 is SNEGSKA (reference sequence). The CDR3 totals 17 residues.

The J gene is TRBJ1-2, the V gene TRBV6-1; perhaps TRBD1 as D (6 bases). Germline CDR1 is MNHNS and CDR2 is SASEGT. Trimming pared 1 base from V and 8 bases from J, leaving 14 bases between. This CDR3 spans 14 amino acids. CDR3 amino acids: CASSEEGGRRGYTF. CDR3 DNA sequence: TGTGCCAGCAGTGAAGAGGGGGGGAGACGCGGCTACACCTTC.

This clonotype was counted ten times or more. The rearrangement joins TRBV19 to TRBJ1-2, with D unresolved. The V and J ends lost 6 bases and 7 bases respectively, with 21 bases between them. This CDR3 contains 15 residues. The germline V gene encodes CDR1 LNHDA and CDR2 SQIVND (reference sequence). CDR3 residues: CASSQEPRGPFGYTF. For the CDR3, the DNA is TGTGCCAGTAGCCAGGAACCCCGTGGACCCTTTGGCTACACCTTC.

The J gene is TRBJ2-3, the V gene TRBV29-1, with 10 bases lining up with TRBD2. This CDR3 is built from 14 residues. V was clipped by 2 bases and J by 6 bases; unmatched bases: 5. Germline CDR1 reads SQVTM; CDR2 reads ANQGSEA. The DNA of the CDR3 is TGCAGCGTTGAATCTAGCGGGAGAGCGGATACGCAGTATTTT. Translation: CSVESSGRADTQYF.